This T cell receptor (beta chain) was identified in a study of T cells in Graves' hyperthyroidism and ophthalmopathy. Study-level findings and limits: A model of 13 V-J features distinguished ophthalmopathy from stable hyperthyroidism. Onset of ophthalmopathy came a median 6.5 months after the model predicted it. Expanded thyroid clonotypes (above 0.001) were mostly also found in blood.

Uncontrolled infections, other autoimmune diseases, pregnancy or lactation led to exclusion of patients. As to this clonotype: The antigen remains undetermined.

Researchers took RNA transcripts and amplified the TCR beta CDR3 regions from them. The study used the HTBI primer set for a first-round RT-PCR of the TCR CDR3. TCRdb re-called the multiplex PCR reads with MiXCR, one entry per CDR3 protein. The profile covers approximately 700,000 distinct CDR3 sequences, with roughly 46% appearing a single time and less than 9% taken by the ten largest. The V gene's germline CDR1 is SGHAT and CDR2 FQDESV (reference sequence). The CDR3 is 14 residues long. With 8 bases removed from V and 2 bases from J, the gap between germline ends came to 15 bases. The sample consisted of peripheral blood or thyroid tissue (not recorded which). The chain employs TRBV11-1 and TRBJ1-1; D is perhaps TRBD1 (6 bases). This sequence was found in an adult man with Graves' disease, either hyperthyroidism or ophthalmopathy (not recorded which). CDR3 sequence reads: CASAHGGANTEAFF. The CDR3 coding sequence is TGTGCCAGCGCCCACGGGGGGGCTAACACTGAAGCTTTCTTT.